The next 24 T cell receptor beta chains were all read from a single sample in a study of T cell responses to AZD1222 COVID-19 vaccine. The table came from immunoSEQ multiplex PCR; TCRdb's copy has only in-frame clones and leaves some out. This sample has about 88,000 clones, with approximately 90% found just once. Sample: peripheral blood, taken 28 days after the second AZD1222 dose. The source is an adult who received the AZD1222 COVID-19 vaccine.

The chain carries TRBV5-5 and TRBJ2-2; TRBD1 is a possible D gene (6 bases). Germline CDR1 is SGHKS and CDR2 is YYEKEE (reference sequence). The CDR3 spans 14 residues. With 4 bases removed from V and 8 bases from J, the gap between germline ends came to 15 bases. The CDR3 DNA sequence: TGTGCCAGCAGCCCATTACAGGGATCAGGGGAGCTGTTTTTT. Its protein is CASSPLQGSGELFF.

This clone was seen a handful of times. CDR3 bases: TGTGCCAGCAGTGACCCGAAGAAGCGGGGGGCCGACAATGAGCAGTTCTTC. Its translation: CASSDPKKRGADNEQFF. The chain joins TRBV6-4 to TRBJ2-1; TRBD2 matches at 9 bases. CDR3 size: 17 residues. J gave up 5 bases and V 2 bases, and 10 bases lay outside the gene matches. From germline, CDR1 is MRHNA and CDR2 SNTAGT.

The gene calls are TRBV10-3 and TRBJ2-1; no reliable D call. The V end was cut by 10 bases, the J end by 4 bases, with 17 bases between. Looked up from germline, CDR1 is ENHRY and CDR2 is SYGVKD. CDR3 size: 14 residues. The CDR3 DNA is TGTGCCAACAGCGCCATAATCGGTTACAATGAGCAGTTCTTC. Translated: CANSAIIGYNEQFF.

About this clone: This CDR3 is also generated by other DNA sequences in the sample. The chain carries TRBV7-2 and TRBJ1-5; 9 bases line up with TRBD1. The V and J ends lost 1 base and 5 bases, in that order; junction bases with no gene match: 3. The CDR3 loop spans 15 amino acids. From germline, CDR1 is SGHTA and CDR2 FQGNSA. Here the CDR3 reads CASSLGGQGYQPQHF. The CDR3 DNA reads TGTGCCAGCAGCTTAGGGGGACAGGGCTATCAGCCCCAGCATTTT.

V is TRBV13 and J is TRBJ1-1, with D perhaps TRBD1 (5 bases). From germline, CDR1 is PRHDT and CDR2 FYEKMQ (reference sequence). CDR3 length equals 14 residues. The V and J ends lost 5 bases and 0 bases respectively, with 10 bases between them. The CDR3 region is CASSRGDVNTEAFF. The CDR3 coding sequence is TGTGCCAGCAGCCGAGGGGACGTGAACACTGAAGCTTTCTTT.

CDR3 DNA sequence: TGTGCCTGGAGTTCCAGGGTGGATCAGCCCCAGCATTTT. As protein: CAWSSRVDQPQHF. This chain links TRBV30 with TRBJ1-5, with D tentatively TRBD1 (5 bases). CDR3 length: 13 residues. Germline loops: CDR1 GTSNPN, CDR2 SVGIG (reference sequence). V was clipped by 2 bases and J by 5 bases, with 10 bases between them.

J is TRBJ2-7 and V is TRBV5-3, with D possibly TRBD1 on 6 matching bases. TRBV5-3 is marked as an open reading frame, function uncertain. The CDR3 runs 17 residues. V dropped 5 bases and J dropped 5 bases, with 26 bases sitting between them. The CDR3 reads CARRLPRQEASRHEQYF. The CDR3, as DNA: TGTGCCAGAAGACTACCCAGACAGGAAGCGAGCAGGCACGAGCAGTACTTC.

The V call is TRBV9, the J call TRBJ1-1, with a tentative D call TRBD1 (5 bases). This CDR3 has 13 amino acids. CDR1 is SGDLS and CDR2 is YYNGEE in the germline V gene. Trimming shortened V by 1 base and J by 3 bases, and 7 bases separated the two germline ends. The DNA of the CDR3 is TGTGCCAGCAGCGTAAGAGGGGACACTGAAGCTTTCTTT. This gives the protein CASSVRGDTEAFF.

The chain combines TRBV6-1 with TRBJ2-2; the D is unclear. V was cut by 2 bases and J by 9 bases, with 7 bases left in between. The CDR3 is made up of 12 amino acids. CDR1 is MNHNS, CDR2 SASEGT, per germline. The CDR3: CASSETQRELFF. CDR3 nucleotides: TGTGCCAGCAGTGAAACCCAAAGGGAGCTGTTTTTT.

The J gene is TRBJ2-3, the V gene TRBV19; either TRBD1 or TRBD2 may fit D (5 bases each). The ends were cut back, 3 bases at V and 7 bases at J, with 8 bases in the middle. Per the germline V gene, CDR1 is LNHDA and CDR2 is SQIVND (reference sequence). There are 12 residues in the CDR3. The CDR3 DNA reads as TGTGCCAGTAGTATTGAGGGGTATACGCAGTATTTT. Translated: CASSIEGYTQYF.

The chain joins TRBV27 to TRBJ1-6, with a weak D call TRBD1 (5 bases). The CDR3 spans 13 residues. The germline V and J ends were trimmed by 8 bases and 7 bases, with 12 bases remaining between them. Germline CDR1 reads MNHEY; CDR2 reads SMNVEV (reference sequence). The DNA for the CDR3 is TGTGCCAGCCACTCGACAGCAAATTCACCCCTCCACTTT. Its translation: CASHSTANSPLHF.

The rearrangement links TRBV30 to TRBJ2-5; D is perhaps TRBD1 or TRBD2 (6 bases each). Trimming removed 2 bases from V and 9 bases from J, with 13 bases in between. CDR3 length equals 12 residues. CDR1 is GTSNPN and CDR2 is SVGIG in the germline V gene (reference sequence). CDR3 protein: CAWSPSGEAQYF. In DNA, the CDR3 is TGTGCCTGGAGTCCATCAGGGGAGGCCCAGTACTTC.

CDR3 nucleotides: TGTGCCAGCTCACCGGGTCTAATGGGGACTAATGAAAAACTGTTTTTT. Translating it yields CASSPGLMGTNEKLFF. V is TRBV18 and J is TRBJ1-4; D is uncertain. This CDR3 is built from 16 residues. Deletions cut 3 bases from V and 2 bases from J, with 13 bases between. The germline V gene has CDR1 KGHSH and CDR2 LQKENI.

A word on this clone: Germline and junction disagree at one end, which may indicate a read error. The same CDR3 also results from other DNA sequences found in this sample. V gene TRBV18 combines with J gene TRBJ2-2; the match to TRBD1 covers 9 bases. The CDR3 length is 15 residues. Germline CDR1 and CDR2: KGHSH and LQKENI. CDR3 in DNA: TGTGCCAGCTCGCTGGACAGGGGTAACACCGGGGAGTTGTTTTTT. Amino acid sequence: CASSLDRGNTGELFF.

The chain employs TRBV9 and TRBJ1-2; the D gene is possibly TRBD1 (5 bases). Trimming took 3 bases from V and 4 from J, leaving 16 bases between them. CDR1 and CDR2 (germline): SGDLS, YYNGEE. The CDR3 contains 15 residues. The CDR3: CASSGSRGFSYGYTF. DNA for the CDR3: TGTGCCAGCAGCGGTTCCCGGGGGTTTAGCTATGGCTACACCTTC. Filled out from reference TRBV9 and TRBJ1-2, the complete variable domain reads DSGVTQTPKHLITATGQRVTLRCSPRSGDLSVYWYQQSLDQGLQFLIQYYNGEERAKGNILERFSAQQFPDLHSELNLSSLELGDSALYFCASSGSRGFSYGYTFGSGTRLTVV.

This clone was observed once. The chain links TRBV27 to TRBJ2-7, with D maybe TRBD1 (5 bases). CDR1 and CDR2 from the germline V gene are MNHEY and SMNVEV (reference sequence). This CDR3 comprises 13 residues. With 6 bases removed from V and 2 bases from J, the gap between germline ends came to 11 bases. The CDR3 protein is CASSNRPAYEQYF. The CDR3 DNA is TGTGCCAGCAGCAACAGGCCCGCCTACGAGCAGTACTTC.

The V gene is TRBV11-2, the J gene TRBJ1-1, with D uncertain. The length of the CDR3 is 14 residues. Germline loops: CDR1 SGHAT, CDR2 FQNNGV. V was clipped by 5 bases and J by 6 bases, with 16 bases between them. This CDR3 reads CASSRPSMGPEAFF. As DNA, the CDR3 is TGTGCCAGCAGCCGACCATCTATGGGCCCTGAAGCTTTCTTT.

The CDR3: CASSLTGTSVVLSTQYF. Here the CDR3 DNA reads TGCGCCAGCAGCTTGACGGGGACTAGTGTGGTTCTGAGTACGCAGTATTTT. The J gene is TRBJ2-3, the V gene TRBV5-1, with TRBD2 matching 8 bases. This CDR3 spans 17 amino acids. J was trimmed by 8 bases and V by 1 base; bases with no gene match: 15. Per germline, CDR1 SGHRS and CDR2 YFSETQ.

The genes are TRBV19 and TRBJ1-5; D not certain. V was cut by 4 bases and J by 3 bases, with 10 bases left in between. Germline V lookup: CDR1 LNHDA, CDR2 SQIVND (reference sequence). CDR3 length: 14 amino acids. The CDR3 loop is CASSTGTPNQPQHF. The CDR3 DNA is TGTGCCAGTAGTACCGGCACCCCCAATCAGCCCCAGCATTTT.

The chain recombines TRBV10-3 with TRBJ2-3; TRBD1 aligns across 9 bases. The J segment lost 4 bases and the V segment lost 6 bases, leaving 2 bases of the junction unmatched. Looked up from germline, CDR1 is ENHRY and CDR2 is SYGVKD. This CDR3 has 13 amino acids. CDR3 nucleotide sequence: TGTGCCATCAGGACAGGGGGTCCAGATACGCAGTATTTT. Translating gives CAIRTGGPDTQYF.

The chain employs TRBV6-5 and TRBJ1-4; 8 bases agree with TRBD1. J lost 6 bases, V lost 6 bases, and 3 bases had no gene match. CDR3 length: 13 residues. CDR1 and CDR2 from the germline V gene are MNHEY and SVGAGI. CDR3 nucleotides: TGTGCCAGCAGAGAGACAGGGGATGAAAAACTGTTTTTT. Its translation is CASRETGDEKLFF.

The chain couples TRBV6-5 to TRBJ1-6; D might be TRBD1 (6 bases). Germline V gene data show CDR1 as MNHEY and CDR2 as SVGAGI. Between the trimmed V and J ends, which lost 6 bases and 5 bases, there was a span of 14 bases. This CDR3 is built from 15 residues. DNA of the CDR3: TGTGCCAGCAGAGTTATGGACAGCGATAATTCACCCCTCCACTTT. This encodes CASRVMDSDNSPLHF.

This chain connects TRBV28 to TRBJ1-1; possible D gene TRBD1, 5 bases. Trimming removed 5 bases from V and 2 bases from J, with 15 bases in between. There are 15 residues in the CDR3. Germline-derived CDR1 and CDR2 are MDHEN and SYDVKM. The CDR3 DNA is TGTGCCAGCAGTCCCCTCGCGCAGGGCAACACTGAAGCTTTCTTT. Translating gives CASSPLAQGNTEAFF.

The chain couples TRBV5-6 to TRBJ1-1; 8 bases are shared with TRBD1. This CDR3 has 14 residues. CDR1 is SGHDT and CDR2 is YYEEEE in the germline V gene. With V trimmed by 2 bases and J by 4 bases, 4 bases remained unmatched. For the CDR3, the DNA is TGTGCCAGCAGCTTACACAGGGGGGGCACTGAAGCTTTCTTT. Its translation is CASSLHRGGTEAFF. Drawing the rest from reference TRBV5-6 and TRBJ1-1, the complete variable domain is DAGVTQSPTHLIKTRGQQVTLRCSPKSGHDTVSWYQQALGQGPQFIFQYYEEEERQRGNFPDRFSGHQFPNYSSELNVNALLLGDSALYLCASSLHRGGTEAFFGQGTRLTVV.